This entry concerns a single T cell receptor (beta chain). Antigen unknown. Positively selected for CCR7, the CD45RO-negative cells used as naive CD8 cells excluded terminally differentiated effector memory CD45RA+ cells. Healthy HIV-negative adults with no recent acute infections or vaccinations were recruited as donors. The CDR3 covers 16 residues. Trimming pared 6 bases from V and 0 bases from J, leaving 18 bases between. Germline V CDR1 and CDR2: MNHEY, SMNVEV (reference sequence). This sample is drawn from a study of shared clonotypes between healthy human individuals. General study results and limits: Shared clonotypes: about 5% naive CD4, roughly 3.5% naive CD8, about 2.5% memory CD4, about 0.41% memory CD8. An anticipated effect of sequencing depth on clonotype sharing among donors was recognized.

Only in-frame clones appear in the TCRdb table, and some are missing; sequencing was by immunoSEQ multiplex PCR. There are about 2 million clones in the sample; approximately 95% occur only once, and 1% to 1.3% lies in the top ten. Sample: naive CD8+ T cells sorted from blood. The TCR originated in a man aged 18-30 years in good health. The chain joins TRBV27 to TRBJ2-7; no clear D. CDR3 in amino acids: CASSPILSDSSYEQYF. In nucleotides, the CDR3 is TGTGCCAGCAGCCCTATATTGAGCGATAGCTCCTACGAGCAGTACTTC.